One and the same sample provided the 26 T cell receptor beta chains below, sequenced in a study of shared clonotypes between healthy human individuals. Profiled with immunoSEQ multiplex PCR; TCRdb holds only in-frame clones, not every one. In the table there are about a million clones, about 70% of which are singletons. The sample consisted of memory CD4+ T cells sorted from blood. Specified subset: CD45RA-negative fraction. The receptors stem from a man between 18 and 35 years old in good health.

The chain uses TRBV6-1 and TRBJ2-1, with 7 bases fitting TRBD1. The ends lost 6 bases at V and 4 bases at J; junction bases unmatched: 9. The CDR3 loop spans 15 amino acids. Germline CDR1 MNHNS, CDR2 SASEGT. The CDR3 reads CASSGDSRPYNEQFF. The CDR3 nucleotides are TGTGCCAGCAGCGGGGACAGCCGGCCGTACAATGAGCAGTTCTTC.

CDR3 loop: CASIPTGIRNTEAFF. The CDR3 DNA sequence: TGTGCCAGTATCCCGACAGGGATCAGGAACACTGAAGCTTTCTTT. The chain couples TRBV19 to TRBJ1-1; 7 bases align to TRBD1. CDR1 and CDR2 (germline): LNHDA, SQIVND (reference sequence). This CDR3 has 15 amino acids. V dropped 7 bases and J dropped 1; count of bases not matched to a gene: 9.

The V gene is TRBV5-8, the J gene TRBJ2-6; 10 bases align to TRBD1. There are 18 residues in the CDR3. J gave up 4 bases and V 2 bases, and 9 bases lay outside the gene matches. Looked up from germline, CDR1 is SGHTS and CDR2 is YDEGEE. In DNA form, the CDR3 reads TGTGCCAGCAGCTTCGGTCCCGGGACAGGGGTCGGGGCCAACGTCCTGACTTTC. Amino acids: CASSFGPGTGVGANVLTF.

This clone was detected only a few times. This chain's CDR3 is CSAPDREKLFF. The CDR3 DNA reads TGCAGTGCCCCCGACAGGGAAAAACTGTTTTTT. The rearrangement links TRBV20-1 to TRBJ1-4, with D maybe TRBD1 (6 bases). The germline V gene has CDR1 DFQATT and CDR2 SNEGSKA (reference sequence). This CDR3 comprises 11 residues. V shed 6 bases and J shed 8 bases, with 10 bases lying between them.

The chain recombines TRBV9 with TRBJ1-1, with D perhaps matching TRBD1 (5 bases). Germline assignment: CDR1 SGDLS and CDR2 YYNGEE. The CDR3 totals 13 residues. Trimming removed 6 bases from V and 11 bases from J, with 20 bases in between. CDR3 DNA: TGTGCCAGCAAACCTTCCGAGGGGAGGTGGGCTTTCTTT. Encoded protein: CASKPSEGRWAFF.

The chain uses TRBV23-1 and TRBJ1-1; D unclear. TRBV23-1 is treated as an ORF (open reading frame) with a function not yet certain. Deletions cut 5 bases from V and 1 base from J, with 14 bases between. The CDR3 consists of 15 residues. CDR3 nucleotide sequence: TGCGCCAGCAGTGTCAAAGGAGGATCGAACACTGAAGCTTTCTTT. The encoded protein is CASSVKGGSNTEAFF.

A remark on this clone: Other DNA sequences in the sample encode the same CDR3. This rearrangement joins TRBV2 to TRBJ1-4, with unresolved D. Germline V gene lookup returns CDR1 SNHLY and CDR2 FYNNEI. The length of the CDR3 is 13 residues. V was clipped by 5 bases and J by 4 bases, with 8 bases between them. This chain's CDR3 is CASSRHFNEKLFF. The CDR3 nucleotides read TGTGCCAGCAGTAGGCATTTTAATGAAAAACTGTTTTTT.

This clone has a count of ten or more. V gene TRBV5-6 combines with J gene TRBJ2-5; 11 bases align to TRBD2. Trimming cost V 3 bases and J 0 bases; bases outside gene matches: 7. CDR1 is SGHDT, CDR2 YYEEEE, per germline. This CDR3 has 17 amino acids. CDR3 sequence (DNA): TGTGCCAGCAGCTACCTATCTAGCGGGGGGTACCAAGAGACCCAGTACTTC. Translated, it gives CASSYLSSGGYQETQYF.

V usage is TRBV4-3 and J usage is TRBJ2-4, with TRBD1 as a possible D gene (6 bases). V lost 4 bases, J lost 0 bases, and 13 bases lay in between. This CDR3 has 16 residues. Germline CDR1 and CDR2: LGHNA and YSLEER. For the CDR3, the DNA is TGCGCCAGCAGCCGAGACTTGACAGGAGCCAAAAACATTCAGTACTTC. Encoded protein: CASSRDLTGAKNIQYF.

Comment on this clone: The sample has other DNA sequences that encode this CDR3 too. The chain recombines TRBV5-4 with TRBJ2-1; 7 nucleotides align to TRBD2. CDR3 size: 13 residues. V shed 4 bases and J 4 bases; nucleotides not matched to a gene: 2. The germline CDR1 and CDR2 sequences are SGHNT and YYREEE (reference sequence). As DNA, the CDR3 is TGTGCCAGCAGCCAGGGACTATACAATGAGCAGTTCTTC. Amino acids: CASSQGLYNEQFF.

This chain connects TRBV5-6 to TRBJ1-1; 7 bases are a match to TRBD1. Looked up from germline, CDR1 is SGHDT and CDR2 is YYEEEE. The V gene end was trimmed by 2 bases and the J gene end by 2 bases; junction bases not matched to a gene: 9. The CDR3 runs 16 residues. The DNA of the CDR3 is TGTGCCAGCAGCTTTGTGACAGGGTGGGAAAACACTGAAGCTTTCTTT. Its protein product is CASSFVTGWENTEAFF.

Turning to this clone: This sequence is one base from a far larger clone and is likely a read error. The V and J genes are TRBV4-1 and TRBJ1-4; possibly TRBD1 for D (6 bases). Trimming cost V 4 bases and J 7 bases, with 10 bases left between them. Per germline, CDR1 MGHRA and CDR2 YSYEKL. CDR3 length equals 13 residues. The CDR3 sequence is CASSRGRGEKLFF. DNA for the CDR3: TGCGCCAGCAGCCGGGGCAGGGGTGAAAAACTGTTTTTT.

Written as DNA, the CDR3 is TGTGCCAGCAGTGCTCCGGGACAGGGCTTCTCCTACGAGCAGTACTTC. It translates to CASSAPGQGFSYEQYF. The rearrangement uses TRBV28 and TRBJ2-7; 9 bases align to TRBD1. This CDR3 spans 16 amino acids. Trimming at V came to 5 bases and at J to 0 bases, leaving 8 bases not matched to a gene. Germline CDR1 and CDR2: MDHEN and SYDVKM.

The chain joins TRBV27 to TRBJ2-3, with 8 bases that match TRBD2. Germline V lookup: CDR1 MNHEY, CDR2 SMNVEV (reference sequence). The CDR3 is made up of 13 amino acids. With V trimmed by 6 bases and J by 3 bases, 2 bases remained unmatched. DNA of the CDR3: TGTGCCAGCAGGGTAGCGGGGACAGATACGCAGTATTTT. Encoded protein: CASRVAGTDTQYF.

The rearrangement uses TRBV5-1 and TRBJ2-1, with D possibly being TRBD1 (6 bases). The CDR3 is 15 amino acids. CDR1 SGHRS and CDR2 YFSETQ come from the germline V gene. Trimming stripped 3 bases from V and 7 bases from J, with 17 bases between. The CDR3 DNA follows: TGCGCCAGCAGCTCCGGGACATCCCAGAGAAATGAGCAGTTCTTC. Translated, it gives CASSSGTSQRNEQFF. The full variable domain, its missing parts supplied by reference TRBV5-1 and TRBJ2-1, is KAGVTQTPRYLIKTRGQQVTLSCSPISGHRSVSWYQQTPGQGLQFLFEYFSETQRNKGNFPGRFSGRQFSNSRSEMNVSTLELGDSALYLCASSSGTSQRNEQFFGPGTRLTVL.

The V and J genes are TRBV19 and TRBJ2-7, with 8 bases that match TRBD1. The CDR3 is 15 residues long. The germline V gene encodes CDR1 LNHDA and CDR2 SQIVND (reference sequence). Trimming at V came to 1 base and at J to 2 bases, leaving 4 bases not matched to a gene. CDR3 in DNA: TGTGCCAGTAGTATAGGGACAGGGTTTACCTACGAGCAGTACTTC. Amino acid sequence: CASSIGTGFTYEQYF.

In its sample, this clone was seen once. The chain recombines TRBV18 with TRBJ2-4; no definite D call. Germline CDR1 and CDR2: KGHSH and LQKENI. CDR3 size: 15 residues. V lost 6 bases and J lost 0, with 12 bases in between. CDR3 region: CASSPEKLAKNIQYF. The CDR3 DNA reads as TGTGCCAGCTCGCCAGAGAAGCTAGCCAAAAACATTCAGTACTTC.

The chain uses TRBV18 and TRBJ2-1, with a possible D match to TRBD1 (5 bases). Trimming took off 6 bases at V and 5 bases at J, with 11 bases between the two ends. Germline-derived CDR1 and CDR2 are KGHSH and LQKENI. CDR3 length equals 13 residues. DNA of the CDR3: TGTGCCAGCTCCCCTCAGGGCAACAATGAGCAGTTCTTC. This gives the protein CASSPQGNNEQFF.

This clone was counted a few times. CDR3 residues: CASSLRDTDTQYF. DNA for the CDR3: TGTGCCAGCAGCTTGCGGGACACAGATACGCAGTATTTT. The rearrangement uses TRBV5-5 and TRBJ2-3, with D perhaps TRBD2 (5 bases). The V gene lost 1 base and the J gene lost 2 bases, with 5 bases spanning the gap. The CDR3 length is 13 residues. CDR1 and CDR2 from the germline V gene are SGHKS and YYEKEE (reference sequence). The entire variable domain, with the rest obtained from reference TRBV5-5 and TRBJ2-3, is as follows: DAGVTQSPTHLIKTRGQQVTLRCSPISGHKSVSWYQQVLGQGPQFIFQYYEKEERGRGNFPDRFSARQFPNYSSELNVNALLLGDSALYLCASSLRDTDTQYFGPGTRLTVL.

The chain uses TRBV9 and TRBJ1-6; weak D call: TRBD1 (5 bases). CDR3 length: 16 amino acids. Germline V gene data show CDR1 as SGDLS and CDR2 as YYNGEE. V gave up 3 bases and J gave up 0 bases, with 10 bases separating them. DNA for the CDR3: TGTGCCAGCAGCGCCGCAGGGAGCTCCTATAATTCACCCCTCCACTTT. This sequence encodes CASSAAGSSYNSPLHF.

The chain uses TRBV2 and TRBJ1-2, with D possibly matching TRBD1 (5 bases). The CDR3 sequence is 16 residues long. The germline CDR1 and CDR2 sequences are SNHLY and FYNNEI. V shed 6 bases and J shed 2 bases, with 19 bases lying between them. CDR3 sequence reads: CASSTGRAARNYGYTF. The DNA of the CDR3 is TGTGCCAGCAGCACGGGACGTGCGGCACGAAACTATGGCTACACCTTC.

The genes are TRBV19 and TRBJ1-5; D is undetermined. The length of the CDR3 is 15 residues. Trimming shortened V by 1 base and J by 4 bases, and 11 bases separated the two germline ends. Germline V gene lookup returns CDR1 LNHDA and CDR2 SQIVND (reference sequence). The CDR3: CASSIGVSPNQPQHF. For the CDR3, the DNA is TGTGCCAGTAGTATAGGGGTAAGTCCTAATCAGCCCCAGCATTTT.

CDR3 loop: CACHIMGLAGEQFF. The CDR3 DNA is TGTGCCTGCCACATTATGGGACTAGCGGGTGAGCAGTTCTTC. This rearrangement joins TRBV30 to TRBJ2-1; TRBD2 matches 12 bases. V lost 6 bases to trimming and J lost 9 bases; unmatched junction nucleotides: 9. The CDR3 is 14 amino acids. CDR1 is GTSNPN and CDR2 is SVGIG in the germline V gene (reference sequence).

Only one count was recorded for this clone. This sequence joins TRBV11-2 and TRBJ2-1; D possibly corresponds to TRBD1 (6 bases). Germline values: CDR1 SGHAT, CDR2 FQNNGV. Between the trimmed V and J ends, which lost 1 base and 8 bases, there was a span of 18 bases. The CDR3 loop spans 16 amino acids. In DNA, the CDR3 is TGTGCCAGCAGCTTAGGGGCTAAGGTGGGGGCCTATGAGCAGTTCTTC. Protein: CASSLGAKVGAYEQFF.

The chain carries TRBV5-6 and TRBJ1-2; D ambiguous. This CDR3 contains 18 residues. V dropped 6 bases and J dropped 4 bases, with 28 bases sitting between them. The germline gives CDR1 SGHDT, CDR2 YYEEEE. This CDR3 reads CASTPPGPGRKTTYGYTF. For the CDR3, the DNA is TGTGCCAGCACCCCCCCTGGCCCAGGACGGAAGACTACCTATGGCTACACCTTC.

The gene calls are TRBV6-1 and TRBJ1-1; no definite D call. Germline CDR1 and CDR2: MNHNS and SASEGT. CDR3 length equals 13 residues. V gave up 6 bases and J gave up 1 base, with 9 bases separating them. The CDR3, as DNA: TGTGCCAGCAGGCCTCCGGGGAACACTGAAGCTTTCTTT. Encoded protein: CASRPPGNTEAFF.